The next 24 T cell receptor beta chains were all read from a single sample in a study of T cell repertoires in cytomegalovirus infection. Each CDR3 protein gets one entry after TCRdb re-called the reads with MiXCR. This sample has under 250,000 distinct CDR3 sequences, with 10% to 15% found just once. The sequenced sample was PBMCs. The source of these receptors is a human donor in good health (CMV status not recorded). Some clones in this sample may be carry-over from other donors' samples.

This clonotype was recorded at least ten times. The J gene is TRBJ2-2, the V gene TRBV6-6; 13 positions match TRBD2. The CDR3 sequence is 19 residues long. V lost 7 bases and J lost 4; bases outside the gene matches: 15. The germline V gene encodes CDR1 MNHNY and CDR2 SVGAGI (reference sequence). The CDR3 region is CASTNRGLAGLGGTGELFF. The DNA of the CDR3 is TGTGCCAGCACCAACAGGGGACTAGCGGGGTTAGGGGGCACCGGGGAGCTGTTTTTT.

A remark on this clonotype: A read error is possible here, since a much larger clone lies one base away. Because it lacks the conserved phenylalanine or tryptophan at the end, this CDR3 is likely a read error. The CDR3 region is CASSYSGQGRSYEQYL. The CDR3 DNA is TGTGCCAGCAGTTACTCCGGACAGGGTAGGAGCTACGAGCAGTACTTA. The rearrangement uses TRBV6-2 or TRBV6-3 and TRBJ2-7; the match to TRBD1 covers 8 bases. Germline V CDR1 and CDR2: MNHEY, SVGEGT. CDR3 length: 16 amino acids. V lost 0 bases and J lost 3; bases outside the gene matches: 7.

This chain links TRBV5-1 with TRBJ2-7, with D possibly TRBD1 on 6 matching bases. The CDR3 has 14 amino acids. The V end lost 4 bases, the J end lost 6 bases, and 17 bases lay between the germline ends. The germline CDR1 and CDR2 sequences are SGHRS and YFSETQ. The chain's CDR3 is CASSPLQGTGEQYF. The CDR3 nucleotides are TGCGCCAGCAGCCCTTTACAGGGTACGGGCGAGCAGTACTTC.

The J gene is TRBJ2-7, the V gene TRBV11-2; TRBD1 matches 7 bases. V lost 5 bases to trimming and J lost 7 bases; unmatched junction nucleotides: 5. There are 12 residues in the CDR3. Germline V CDR1 and CDR2: SGHAT, FQNNGV. CDR3 sequence (DNA): TGTGCCAGCAGCCACGACAGGGAGGAGCAGTACTTC. Amino acids: CASSHDREEQYF.

Only a few counts were recorded for this clonotype. V and J are TRBV15 and TRBJ1-5; D is ambiguous. V gave up 0 bases and J gave up 3 bases, with 9 bases separating them. The CDR3 contains 15 residues. CDR1 is LNHNV and CDR2 is YYDKDF in the germline V gene (reference sequence). CDR3 residues: CATSRDGGYNQPQHF. CDR3 coding DNA: TGTGCCACCAGCAGAGATGGAGGGTACAATCAGCCCCAGCATTTT.

This clonotype was detected many times. The J gene is TRBJ1-1, the V gene TRBV6-6; D gene uncertain. Germline CDR1 and CDR2: MNHNY and SVGAGI (reference sequence). Trimming removed 8 bases at V and 1 base at J, with 11 bases between. The CDR3 extends over 13 amino acids. The CDR3 reads CASCSTANTEAFF. Written as DNA, the CDR3 is TGTGCCAGCTGCTCGACGGCGAACACTGAAGCTTTCTTT.

This clonotype turned up a few times. The rearrangement joins TRBV29-1 to TRBJ2-2, with 8 bases matching TRBD2. J gave up 1 base and V 7 bases, and 8 bases lay outside the gene matches. CDR3 length: 15 amino acids. Germline CDR1 and CDR2: SQVTM and ANQGSEA. The CDR3 nucleotides are TGCAGCGGCGGGGCCGGGGGGGTGAACACCGGGGAGCTGTTTTTT. This encodes CSGGAGGVNTGELFF.

The rearrangement links TRBV19 to TRBJ2-2, with 12 bases aligning to TRBD2. The V segment lost 3 bases and the J segment 2 bases; nucleotides outside the gene matches: 4. Germline values: CDR1 LNHDA, CDR2 SQIVND (reference sequence). The CDR3 sequence is 17 residues long. The CDR3 sequence is CASSILAGGGNTGELFF. As DNA, the CDR3 is TGTGCCAGTAGTATCCTAGCGGGAGGGGGAAACACCGGGGAGCTGTTTTTT.

This clonotype was counted ten times or more. V and J are TRBV7-2 and TRBJ2-1; TRBD2 agrees at 11 bases. Trimming removed 3 bases from V and 7 bases from J; junction bases left unmatched: 11. This CDR3 spans 17 amino acids. Germline-derived CDR1 and CDR2 are SGHTA and FQGNSA. CDR3 sequence reads: CASSFAGTSGGGNEQFF. DNA of the CDR3: TGTGCCAGCAGCTTCGCCGGGACTAGCGGAGGCGGGAATGAGCAGTTCTTC.

This clonotype showed up many times. This chain joins TRBV20-1 and TRBJ2-5; perhaps TRBD2 as D (5 bases). V was pared by 5 bases and J by 7 bases, with 20 bases between. Per germline, CDR1 DFQATT and CDR2 SNEGSKA (reference sequence). This CDR3 contains 14 residues. The CDR3 sequence is CSAPDGGPVGTQYF. The CDR3 DNA reads TGCAGTGCTCCCGACGGAGGACCGGTCGGGACCCAGTACTTC.

This chain uses TRBV7-2 with TRBJ1-1; D is perhaps TRBD1 (6 bases). Germline-derived CDR1 and CDR2 are SGHTA and FQGNSA. CDR3 length: 14 amino acids. Trimming stripped 0 bases from V and 4 bases from J, with 9 bases between. The CDR3 DNA sequence: TGTGCCAGCAGCTTAGCCTCAGGGGTCACTGAAGCTTTCTTT. Its translation is CASSLASGVTEAFF.

This clonotype appeared many times. The CDR3 reads CASSLARALTGGPATGELFF. For the CDR3, the DNA is TGTGCCAGCAGCTTGGCTCGGGCCTTGACAGGGGGCCCGGCCACCGGGGAGCTGTTTTTT. The chain is built from TRBV5-7 and TRBJ2-2; 10 positions agree with TRBD1. TRBV5-7 is given ORF status, its function remaining uncertain. With V trimmed by 0 bases and J by 4 bases, 15 bases remained unmatched. The CDR3 totals 20 residues.

This clonotype was observed a handful of times. V is TRBV20-1 and J is TRBJ1-4; TRBD1 agrees at 7 bases. Germline V lookup: CDR1 DFQATT, CDR2 SNEGSKA (reference sequence). Losses at the gene ends were 6 bases for V and 0 bases for J; bases not matched to a gene: 7. This CDR3 spans 15 amino acids. The CDR3 sequence: CSAPDRKSTNEKLFF. CDR3 bases: TGCAGTGCCCCGGACAGGAAATCAACTAATGAAAAACTGTTTTTT.

This clonotype was found many times. The V gene is TRBV28, the J gene TRBJ2-3; 9 bases line up with TRBD2. The germline gives CDR1 MDHEN, CDR2 SYDVKM. The V gene end was trimmed by 4 bases and the J gene end by 1 base; junction bases not matched to a gene: 3. CDR3 size: 15 residues. The CDR3 loop is CASSSLAGRTDTQYF. The CDR3 bases are TGTGCCAGCAGTTCACTAGCGGGTCGCACAGATACGCAGTATTTT. The variable domain in full, with the rest retrieved from reference TRBV28 and TRBJ2-3, is DVKVTQSSRYLVKRTGEKVFLECVQDMDHENMFWYRQDPGLGLRLIYFSYDVKMKEKGDIPEGYSVSREKKERFSLILESASTNQTSMYLCASSSLAGRTDTQYFGPGTRLTVL.

A few counts support this clonotype. The chain carries TRBV10-3 and TRBJ1-1; weak D call: TRBD1 (5 bases). CDR3 length: 16 amino acids. Trimming pared 0 bases from V and 5 bases from J, leaving 16 bases between. Germline V lookup: CDR1 ENHRY, CDR2 SYGVKD. The CDR3 DNA follows: TGTGCCATCAGTGAGTCGATAGGGCAGGGAAATACTGAAGCTTTCTTT. Protein: CAISESIGQGNTEAFF.

The table lists this clonotype with many counts. The chain joins TRBV6-4 to TRBJ1-5; 7 bases line up with TRBD1. CDR1 MRHNA and CDR2 SNTAGT come from the germline V gene. V was clipped by 4 bases and J by 5 bases; unmatched bases: 2. CDR3 length: 13 residues. The CDR3 is CASSAGTDQPQHF. In nucleotides, the CDR3 is TGTGCCAGCAGTGCCGGGACAGATCAGCCCCAGCATTTT.

V and J are TRBV6-4 and TRBJ1-2, with TRBD1 matching over 9 bases. This CDR3 spans 15 amino acids. The trim removed 5 bases at V and 2 bases at J, leaving 6 bases unmatched. Germline values: CDR1 MRHNA, CDR2 SNTAGT. CDR3 sequence: CASSTGTGMNYGYTF. CDR3 nucleotides: TGTGCCAGCAGTACCGGGACAGGGATGAACTATGGCTACACCTTC.

The V and J genes are TRBV2 and TRBJ1-1; tentatively, D is TRBD1 (5 bases). V lost 3 bases, J lost 4 bases, and 12 bases lay in between. The CDR3 is made up of 14 amino acids. CDR1 SNHLY and CDR2 FYNNEI come from the germline V gene. The chain's CDR3 is CASSDRVRFTEAFF. The CDR3 DNA reads as TGTGCCAGCAGTGACAGGGTTCGGTTCACTGAAGCTTTCTTT. Full variable domain (remainder filled in from reference TRBV2 and TRBJ1-1): EPEVTQTPSHQVTQMGQEVILRCVPISNHLYFYWYRQILGQKVEFLVSFYNNEISEKSEIFDDQFSVERPDGSNFTLKIRSTKLEDSAMYFCASSDRVRFTEAFFGQGTRLTVV.

The rearrangement joins TRBV20-1 to TRBJ1-1; no clear D gene. Germline CDR1 is DFQATT and CDR2 is SNEGSKA (reference sequence). The CDR3 has 16 residues. The ends were cut back, 1 base at V and 4 bases at J, with 19 bases in the middle. The CDR3 loop reads CSARGGAGNGVTEAFF. CDR3 sequence (DNA): TGCAGTGCTAGAGGGGGTGCCGGGAATGGTGTCACTGAAGCTTTCTTT.

This clonotype occurred many times. The chain couples TRBV7-8 to TRBJ1-4; no definite D call. Germline CDR1 is SGHVS and CDR2 is FQNEAQ. Trimming pared 7 bases from V and 7 bases from J, leaving 10 bases between. The CDR3 has 12 residues. CDR3 nucleotides: TGTGCCAGCATGGGTGATGGTGAAAAACTGTTTTTT. As protein: CASMGDGEKLFF.

This chain links TRBV7-3 with TRBJ2-3; 10 positions agree with TRBD2. The length of the CDR3 is 16 residues. Germline V lookup: CDR1 SGHTA, CDR2 FQGTGA. The trim removed 5 bases at V and 2 bases at J, leaving 7 bases unmatched. Here the CDR3 reads CASSPGLATPTDTQYF. CDR3 nucleotide sequence: TGTGCCAGCAGCCCGGGACTAGCGACCCCCACAGATACGCAGTATTTT.

This clonotype was observed many times. The chain carries TRBV7-2 and TRBJ1-2, with D maybe TRBD1 (5 bases). CDR1 is SGHTA and CDR2 is FQGNSA in the germline V gene. With 5 bases removed from V and 5 bases from J, the gap between germline ends came to 18 bases. This CDR3 is 15 amino acids long. The CDR3 protein is CASSPLGQGIYGYTF. The DNA for the CDR3 is TGTGCCAGCAGCCCCCTAGGGCAGGGAATATATGGCTACACCTTC.

The V and J genes are TRBV20-1 and TRBJ1-2, with no clear D. The CDR3 sequence is 11 residues long. V gave up 0 bases and J gave up 7 bases, with 6 bases separating them. Germline V gene data show CDR1 as DFQATT and CDR2 as SNEGSKA (reference sequence). CDR3 in DNA: TGCAGTGCTAGAGACCCCTCTGGCTACACCTTC. Its translation is CSARDPSGYTF.

In its sample, this clonotype was seen a few times. The chain recombines TRBV20-1 with TRBJ1-6; 7 nucleotides agree with TRBD1. The CDR3 runs 15 residues. Germline values: CDR1 DFQATT, CDR2 SNEGSKA (reference sequence). Trimming at V came to 5 bases and at J to 0 bases, leaving 4 bases not matched to a gene. The chain's CDR3 is CSAPDRSSYNSPLHF. The CDR3 coding sequence is TGCAGTGCTCCGGACAGGAGCTCCTATAATTCACCCCTCCACTTT.